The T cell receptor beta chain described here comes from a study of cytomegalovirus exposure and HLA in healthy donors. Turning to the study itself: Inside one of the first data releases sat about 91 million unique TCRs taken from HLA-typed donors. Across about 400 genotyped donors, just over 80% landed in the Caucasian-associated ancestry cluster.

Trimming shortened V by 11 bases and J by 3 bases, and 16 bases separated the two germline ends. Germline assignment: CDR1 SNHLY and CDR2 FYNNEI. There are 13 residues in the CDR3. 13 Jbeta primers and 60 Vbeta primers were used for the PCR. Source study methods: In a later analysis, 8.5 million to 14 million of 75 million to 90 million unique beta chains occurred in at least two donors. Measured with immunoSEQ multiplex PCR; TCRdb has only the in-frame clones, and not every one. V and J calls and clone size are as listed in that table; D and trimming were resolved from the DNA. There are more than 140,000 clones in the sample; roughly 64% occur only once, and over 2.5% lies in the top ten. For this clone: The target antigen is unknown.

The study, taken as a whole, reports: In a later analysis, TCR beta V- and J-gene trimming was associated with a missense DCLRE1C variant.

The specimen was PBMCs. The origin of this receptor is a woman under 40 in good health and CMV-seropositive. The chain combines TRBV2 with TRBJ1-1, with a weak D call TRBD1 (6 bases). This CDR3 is CAARGEGDTEAFF. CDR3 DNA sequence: TGTGCCGCCCGGGGGGAGGGGGACACTGAAGCTTTCTTT.